This TCR beta chain was sequenced in a study of T cell responses to AZD1222 COVID-19 vaccine. Across the whole study: Investigators merged groups given second doses at roughly 4 or roughly 12 weeks.

Findings of the study overall: The repertoires were collected only after the peak T cell response. White British donors predominated, females outnumbered males, and clonal diversity was possibly underestimated. As reported, nearly half of all spike-specific TCRs target variant regions that are unmutated.

V lost 2 bases and J lost 3, with 10 bases in between. Germline CDR1 KGHSH, CDR2 LQKENI. CDR3 length: 15 amino acids. The data were produced by immunoSEQ multiplex PCR, yet TCRdb's version contains in-frame clones alone and is incomplete. The sample consists of 70,000 or so clones, about three quarters of them appearing once. The table lists this clone with a few counts. Antigen: not known. The receptor was isolated from an adult in good health. The input for sequencing was peripheral blood, taken on day 0 of AZD1222 vaccination. This chain connects TRBV18 to TRBJ2-2; D call uncertain. The CDR3 is CASSPGVGDTGELFF. In DNA form, the CDR3 reads TGTGCCAGCTCACCAGGGGTAGGCGACACCGGGGAGCTGTTTTTT.